This T cell receptor (beta chain) was documented in a study of cytomegalovirus exposure and HLA in healthy donors. Primers for the PCR totalled 60 Vbeta and 13 Jbeta. The data were produced by immunoSEQ multiplex PCR, yet TCRdb's version contains in-frame clones alone and is incomplete. The sample lists 130,000 or so clones, more than 65% occurring once. Remarks on this clone: Its antigen is unidentified.

Study observations and caveats: Certain indistinguishable V segments, among them TRBV6-2 and TRBV6-3, were excluded.

V gave up 0 bases and J gave up 2 bases, with 7 bases separating them. CDR1 is MNHEY, CDR2 SVGAGI, per germline. The CDR3 is 15 residues long. Sequences were obtained from PBMCs. This TCR was sampled from a male donor in good health and CMV-seropositive. The chain couples TRBV6-5 to TRBJ2-2; D gene unclear. CDR3 bases: TGTGCCAGCAGTTACTCCAGACTTAACACCGGGGAGCTGTTTTTT. Translation: CASSYSRLNTGELFF.